The entry that follows covers one TCR beta chain sequence. Germline V gives CDR1 MDHEN, CDR2 SYDVKM. This CDR3 is built from 16 residues. Deletions cut 1 base from V and 1 base from J, with 13 bases between. The PCR used 60 Vbeta and 13 Jbeta primers. Assay used: immunoSEQ multiplex PCR; TCRdb lists only in-frame clones, some missing. Among 99,000 or so clones listed, around 80% were seen once. This record belongs to a study of cytomegalovirus exposure and HLA in healthy donors. Donors in the study were healthy people who gave bone marrow. The study sampled nominally healthy donors, though unrecorded immune exposures were likely.

Sequencing was performed on PBMCs. The V and J genes are TRBV28 and TRBJ1-1; D may be TRBD1 (5 bases). This clonotype originated in a woman younger than 35 in good health and CMV-seropositive. Written as DNA, the CDR3 is TGTGCCAGCAGTTTATTTGGCGGACAAGGGAACACTGAAGCTTTCTTT. This codes for CASSLFGGQGNTEAFF.